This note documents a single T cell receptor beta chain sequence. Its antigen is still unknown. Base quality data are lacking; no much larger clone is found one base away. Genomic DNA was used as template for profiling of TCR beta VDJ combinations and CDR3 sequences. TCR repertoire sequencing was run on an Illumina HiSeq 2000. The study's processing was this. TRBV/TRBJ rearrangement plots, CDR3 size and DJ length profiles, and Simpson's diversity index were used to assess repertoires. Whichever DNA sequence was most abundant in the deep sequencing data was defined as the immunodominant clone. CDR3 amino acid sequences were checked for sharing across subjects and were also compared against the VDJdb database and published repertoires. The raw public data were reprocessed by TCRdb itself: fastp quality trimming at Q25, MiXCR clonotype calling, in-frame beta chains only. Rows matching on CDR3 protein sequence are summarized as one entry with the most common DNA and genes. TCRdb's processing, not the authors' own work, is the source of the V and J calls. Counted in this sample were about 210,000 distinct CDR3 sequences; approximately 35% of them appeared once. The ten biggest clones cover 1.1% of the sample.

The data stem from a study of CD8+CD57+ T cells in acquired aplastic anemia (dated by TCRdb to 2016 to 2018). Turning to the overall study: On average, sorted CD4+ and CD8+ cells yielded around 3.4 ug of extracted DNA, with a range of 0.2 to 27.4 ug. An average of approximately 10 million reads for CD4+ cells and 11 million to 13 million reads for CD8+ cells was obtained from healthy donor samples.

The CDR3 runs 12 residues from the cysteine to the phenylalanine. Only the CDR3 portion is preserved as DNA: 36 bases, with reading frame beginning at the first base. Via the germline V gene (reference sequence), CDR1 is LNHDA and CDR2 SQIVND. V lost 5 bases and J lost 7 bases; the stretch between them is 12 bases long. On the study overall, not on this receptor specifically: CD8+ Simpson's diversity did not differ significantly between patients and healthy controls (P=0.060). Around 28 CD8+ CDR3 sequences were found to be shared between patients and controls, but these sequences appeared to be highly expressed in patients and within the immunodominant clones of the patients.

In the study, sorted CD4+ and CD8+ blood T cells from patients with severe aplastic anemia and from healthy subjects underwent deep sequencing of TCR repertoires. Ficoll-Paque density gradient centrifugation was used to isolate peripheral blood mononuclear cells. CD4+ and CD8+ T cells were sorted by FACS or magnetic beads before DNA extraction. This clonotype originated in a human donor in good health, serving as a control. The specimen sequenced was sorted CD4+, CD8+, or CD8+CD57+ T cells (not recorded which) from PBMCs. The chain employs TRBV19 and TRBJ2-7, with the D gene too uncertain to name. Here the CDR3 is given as CASSPRFGEQYF. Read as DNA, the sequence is TGTGCCAGTAGTCCCCGATTTGGGGAGCAGTACTTC. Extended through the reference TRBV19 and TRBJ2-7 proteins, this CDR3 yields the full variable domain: DGGITQSPKYLFRKEGQNVTLSCEQNLNHDAMYWYRQDPGQGLRLIYYSQIVNDFQKGDIAEGYSVSREKKESFPLTVTSAQKNPTAFYLCASSPRFGEQYFGPGTRLTVT.